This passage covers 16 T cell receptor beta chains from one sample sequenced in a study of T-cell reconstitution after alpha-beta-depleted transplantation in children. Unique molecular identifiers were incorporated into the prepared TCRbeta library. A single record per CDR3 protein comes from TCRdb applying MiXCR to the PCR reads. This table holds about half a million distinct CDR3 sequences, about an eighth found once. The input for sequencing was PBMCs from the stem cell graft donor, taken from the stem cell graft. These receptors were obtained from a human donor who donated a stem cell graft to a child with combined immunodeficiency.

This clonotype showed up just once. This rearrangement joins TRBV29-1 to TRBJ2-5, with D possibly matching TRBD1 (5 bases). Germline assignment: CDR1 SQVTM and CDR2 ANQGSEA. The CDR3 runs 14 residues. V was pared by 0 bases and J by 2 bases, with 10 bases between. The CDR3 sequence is CSVEDRTGQETQYF. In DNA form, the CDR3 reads TGCAGCGTTGAAGATCGAACAGGACAAGAGACCCAGTACTTC.

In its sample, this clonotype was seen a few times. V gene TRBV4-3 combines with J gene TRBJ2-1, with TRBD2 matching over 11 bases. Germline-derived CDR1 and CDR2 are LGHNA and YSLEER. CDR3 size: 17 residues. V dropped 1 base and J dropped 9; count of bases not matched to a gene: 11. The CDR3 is CASSQGVGSGRAGEQFF. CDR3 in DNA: TGCGCCAGCAGCCAAGGAGTAGGTAGCGGGAGGGCCGGTGAGCAGTTCTTC.

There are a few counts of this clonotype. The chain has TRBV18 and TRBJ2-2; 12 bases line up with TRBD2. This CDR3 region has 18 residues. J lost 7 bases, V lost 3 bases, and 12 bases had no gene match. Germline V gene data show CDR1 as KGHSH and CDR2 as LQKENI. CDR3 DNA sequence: TGTGCCAGCTCACCTGGACTAGCGGGGAAGAACCCCAACGGGGAGCTGTTTTTT. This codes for CASSPGLAGKNPNGELFF.

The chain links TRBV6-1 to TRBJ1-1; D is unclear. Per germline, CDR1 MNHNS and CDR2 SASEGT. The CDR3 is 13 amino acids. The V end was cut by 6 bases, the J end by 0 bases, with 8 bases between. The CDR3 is CASRNTLNTEAFF. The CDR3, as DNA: TGTGCCAGCAGAAATACACTGAACACTGAAGCTTTCTTT.

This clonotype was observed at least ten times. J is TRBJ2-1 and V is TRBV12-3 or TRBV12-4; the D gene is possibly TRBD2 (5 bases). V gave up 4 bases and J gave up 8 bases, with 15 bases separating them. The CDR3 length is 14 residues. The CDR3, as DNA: TGTGCCAGCAGTTCATCGGGGTCCCCGGATGAGCAGTTCTTC. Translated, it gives CASSSSGSPDEQFF.

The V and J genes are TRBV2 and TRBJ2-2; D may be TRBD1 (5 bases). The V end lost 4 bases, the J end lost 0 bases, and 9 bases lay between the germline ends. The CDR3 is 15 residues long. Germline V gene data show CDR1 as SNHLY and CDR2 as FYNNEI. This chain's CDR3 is CASSGSRANTGELFF. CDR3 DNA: TGTGCCAGCAGTGGTAGCAGGGCGAACACCGGGGAGCTGTTTTTT.

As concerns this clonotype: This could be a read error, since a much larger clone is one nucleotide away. CDR3 sequence reads: CASSQGLVVTNEQFF. In DNA, the CDR3 is TGTGCCAGCAGTCAGGGACTAGTGGTAACCAATGAGCAGTTCTTC. The chain couples TRBV2 to TRBJ2-1; 8 bases agree with TRBD2. With V trimmed by 5 bases and J by 6 bases, 9 bases remained unmatched. The length of the CDR3 is 15 residues. Germline V CDR1 and CDR2: SNHLY, FYNNEI.

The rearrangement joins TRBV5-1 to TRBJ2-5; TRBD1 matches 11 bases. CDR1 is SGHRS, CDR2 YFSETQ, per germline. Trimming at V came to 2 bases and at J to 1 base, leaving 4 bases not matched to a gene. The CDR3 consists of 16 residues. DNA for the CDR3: TGCGCCAGCAGCTTCGGGACAGGGGGAAGCCAAGAGACCCAGTACTTC. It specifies CASSFGTGGSQETQYF.

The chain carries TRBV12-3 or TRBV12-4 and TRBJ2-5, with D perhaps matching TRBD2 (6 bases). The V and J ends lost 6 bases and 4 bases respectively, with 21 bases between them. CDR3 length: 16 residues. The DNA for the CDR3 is TGTGCCAGCAGCCCCCCGGGAAGGTACGGGGGAGAGACCCAGTACTTC. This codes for CASSPPGRYGGETQYF.

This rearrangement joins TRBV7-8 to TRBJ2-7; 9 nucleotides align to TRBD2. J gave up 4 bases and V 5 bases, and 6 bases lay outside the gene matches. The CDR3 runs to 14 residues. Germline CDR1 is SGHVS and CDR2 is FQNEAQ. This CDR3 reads CASSGSGRGYEQYF. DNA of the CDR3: TGTGCCAGCAGCGGTAGCGGGAGAGGGTACGAGCAGTACTTC.

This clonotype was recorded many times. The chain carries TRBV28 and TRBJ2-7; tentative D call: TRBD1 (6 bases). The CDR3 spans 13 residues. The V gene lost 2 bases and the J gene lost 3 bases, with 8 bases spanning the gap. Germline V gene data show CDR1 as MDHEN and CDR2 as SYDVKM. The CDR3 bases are TGTGCCAGCAGTTTACGGGACAACTACGAGCAGTACTTC. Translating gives CASSLRDNYEQYF.

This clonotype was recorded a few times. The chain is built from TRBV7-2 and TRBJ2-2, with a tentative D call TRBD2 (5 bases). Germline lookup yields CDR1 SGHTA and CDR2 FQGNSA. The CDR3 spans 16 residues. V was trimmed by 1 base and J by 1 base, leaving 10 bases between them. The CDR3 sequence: CASSLGGSLNTGELFF. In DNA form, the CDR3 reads TGTGCCAGCAGCTTAGGAGGGTCTTTGAACACCGGGGAGCTGTTTTTT.

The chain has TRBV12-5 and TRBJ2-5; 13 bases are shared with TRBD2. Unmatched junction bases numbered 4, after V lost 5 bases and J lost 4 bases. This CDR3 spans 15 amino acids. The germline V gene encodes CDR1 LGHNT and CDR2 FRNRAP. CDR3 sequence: CASGTSGRAGETQYF. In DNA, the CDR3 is TGTGCTAGTGGTACTAGCGGGAGGGCCGGAGAGACCCAGTACTTC.

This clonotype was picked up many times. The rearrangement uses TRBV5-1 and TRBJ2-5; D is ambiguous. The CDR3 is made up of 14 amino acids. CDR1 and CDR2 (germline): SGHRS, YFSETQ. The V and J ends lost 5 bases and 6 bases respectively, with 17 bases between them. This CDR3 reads CASSFDAYGQTQYF. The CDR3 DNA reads TGCGCCAGCAGTTTTGACGCCTATGGGCAGACCCAGTACTTC.

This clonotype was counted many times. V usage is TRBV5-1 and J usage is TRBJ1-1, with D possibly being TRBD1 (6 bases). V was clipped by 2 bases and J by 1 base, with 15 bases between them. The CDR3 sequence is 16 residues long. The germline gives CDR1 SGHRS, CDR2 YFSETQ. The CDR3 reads CASSFNGQKRNTEAFF. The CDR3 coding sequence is TGCGCCAGCAGCTTTAACGGACAGAAAAGGAACACTGAAGCTTTCTTT.

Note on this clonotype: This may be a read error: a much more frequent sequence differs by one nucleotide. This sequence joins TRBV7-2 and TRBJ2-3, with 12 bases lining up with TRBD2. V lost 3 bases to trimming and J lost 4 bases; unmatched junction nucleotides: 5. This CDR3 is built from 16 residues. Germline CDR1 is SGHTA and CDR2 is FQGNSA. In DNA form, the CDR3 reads TGTGCCAGCAGCTTCCTAGCGGGAGGGTGGGCAGATACGCAGTATTTT. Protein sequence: CASSFLAGGWADTQYF.